This T cell receptor (beta chain) was identified during a study of shared clonotypes between healthy human individuals. The CDR3 is made up of 17 amino acids. The junction had 7 bases not matched to a gene; V was cut back by 3 bases and J by 2 bases. CDR1 is SGHTA and CDR2 is FQGNSA in the germline V gene. Genomic DNA of each subset was evenly split across several immunoSEQ plates. Repertoires were generated with immunoSEQ multiplex PCR, while TCRdb's copy carries only in-frame clones and drops some. The profile shows millions of clones, approximately 95% of them singletons. Naive CD8 populations comprised CD45RO-negative cells positively selected for CCR7, excluding terminally differentiated effector memory CD45RA+ cells.

The specimen was naive CD8+ T cells sorted from blood. V gene TRBV7-2 combines with J gene TRBJ2-1, with 10 bases fitting TRBD2. The clonotype originates from a man in his late teens or twenties in good health. Here the CDR3 DNA reads TGTGCCAGCAGCTTCGTTCTTAGCGGGGGGACCTACAATGAGCAGTTCTTC. Translation: CASSFVLSGGTYNEQFF.